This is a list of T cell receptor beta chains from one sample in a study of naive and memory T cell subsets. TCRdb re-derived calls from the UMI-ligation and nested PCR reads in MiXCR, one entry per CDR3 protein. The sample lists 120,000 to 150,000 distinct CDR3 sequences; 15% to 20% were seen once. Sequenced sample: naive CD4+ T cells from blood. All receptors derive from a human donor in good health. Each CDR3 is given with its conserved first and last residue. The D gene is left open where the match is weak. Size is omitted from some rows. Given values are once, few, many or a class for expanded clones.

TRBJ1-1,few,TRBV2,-,TGTGCCAGCAGTGAATTTTTAGGGCCGAACACTGAAGCTTTCTTT,CASSEFLGPNTEAFF
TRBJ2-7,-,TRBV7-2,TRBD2,TGTGCCAGCAGCTATGGCGGGAGCTCCTACGAGCAGTACTTC,CASSYGGSSYEQYF
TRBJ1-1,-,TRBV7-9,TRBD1,TGTGCCAGCACCAGAAGTTTTCCAGGGGGGACTGAAGCTTTCTTT,CASTRSFPGGTEAFF
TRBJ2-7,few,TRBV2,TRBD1,TGTGCCAGCAGTGAAACAGGGGCTGACCACGAGCAGTACTTC,CASSETGADHEQYF
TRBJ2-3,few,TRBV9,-,TGTGCCAGCACGGGGCCGAGGACAGATACGCAGTATTTT,CASTGPRTDTQYF
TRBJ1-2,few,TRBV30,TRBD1,TGTGCCGGGACAGAGAGCTTCTATGGCTACACCTTC,CAGTESFYGYTF
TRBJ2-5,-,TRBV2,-,TGTGCCAGCAGGACCGGCTATCTAAAAGAGACCCAGTACTTC,CASRTGYLKETQYF
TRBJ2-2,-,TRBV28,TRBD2,TGTGCCATCGAGCGGGAGGGCCGAACCGGGGAGCTGTTTTTT,CAIEREGRTGELFF
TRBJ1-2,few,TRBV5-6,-,TGTGCCAGCAGCGGAAGATACTATGGCTACACCTTC,CASSGRYYGYTF
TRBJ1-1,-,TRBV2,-,TGTGCCAGCAGTGTTAGGGCAGGCACTGAAGCTTTCTTT,CASSVRAGTEAFF
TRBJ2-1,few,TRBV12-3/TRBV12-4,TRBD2,TGTGCCAGCAGTTTAAGCGGGAGGGATTACAATGAGCAGTTCTTC,CASSLSGRDYNEQFF
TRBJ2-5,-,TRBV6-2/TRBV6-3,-,TGTGCCAGCAGCCACCCGACCCCTGGGGACTCAGAAGAGACCCAGTACTTC,CASSHPTPGDSEETQYF
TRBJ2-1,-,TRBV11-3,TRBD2,TGTGCCAGCAGCGTAACTAGCGGGACCCCCAATGAGCAGTTCTTC,CASSVTSGTPNEQFF
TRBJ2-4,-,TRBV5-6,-,TGTGCCAGCAGCGGGAGGCGAGAAGGAGCCAAAAACATTCAGTACTTC,CASSGRREGAKNIQYF
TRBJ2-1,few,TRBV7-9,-,TGTGCCAGCAGCATTGGGAACGGGCCAAACAATGAGCAGTTCTTC,CASSIGNGPNNEQFF
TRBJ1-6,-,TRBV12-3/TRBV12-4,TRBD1,TGTGCCAGCAGCATAAACCGGGACAGGAGCTTTCACTTT,CASSINRDRSFHF
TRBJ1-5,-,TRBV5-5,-,TGTGCCAGCAGCTTGGCCGGGGACCGCCCCAATCAGCCCCAGCATTTT,CASSLAGDRPNQPQHF
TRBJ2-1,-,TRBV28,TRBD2,TGTGCCAGCAGTTTACTAGCGGGACACAATGAGCAGTTCTTC,CASSLLAGHNEQFF
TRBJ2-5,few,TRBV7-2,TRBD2,TGTGCCAGCAGCTTAGATTCGGGCGGGAGTACGGAGACCCAGTACTTC,CASSLDSGGSTETQYF
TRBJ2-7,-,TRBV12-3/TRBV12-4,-,TGTGCCAGCAGTTTAGACCCAGGGGCGGTCGAGCAGTACTTC,CASSLDPGAVEQYF
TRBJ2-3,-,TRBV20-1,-,TGCAGTGCCAGTTATGCAGATACGCAGTATTTT,CSASYADTQYF
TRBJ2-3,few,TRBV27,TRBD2,TGTGCCAGCAGTCCGGGGAGTGGGACTAGCGGGAGAGATACGCAGTATTTT,CASSPGSGTSGRDTQYF
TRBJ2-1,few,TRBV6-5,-,TGTGCCAGCAGTTACTCGCACTCCACGGTCGATGAGCAGTTCTTC,CASSYSHSTVDEQFF
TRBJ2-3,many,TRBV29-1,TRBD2,TGCAGCGGCCGACTAGCGCCAGATACGCAGTATTTT,CSGRLAPDTQYF
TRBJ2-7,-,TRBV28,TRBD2,TGTGCCAGCAGTTTTCCTGCTAGCGGGAACTACGAGCAGTACTTC,CASSFPASGNYEQYF
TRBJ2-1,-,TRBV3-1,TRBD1,TGTGCCAGCAGCCAAAGGACAGGCGGCAATGAGCAGTTCTTC,CASSQRTGGNEQFF
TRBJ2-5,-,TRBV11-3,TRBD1,TGTGCCAGCAGCAAAAGACAGGGGGTGGATCGAGAGACCCAGTACTTC,CASSKRQGVDRETQYF
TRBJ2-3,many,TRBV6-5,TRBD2,TGTGCCAGCAGACTAGCGGGAGTCCCAGATACGCAGTATTTT,CASRLAGVPDTQYF
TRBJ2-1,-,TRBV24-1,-,TGTGCCACCAGTGATCCCGGGGGCGAGCAGTTCTTC,CATSDPGGEQFF
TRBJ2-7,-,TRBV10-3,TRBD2,TGTGCCATCAGTGAGTCTAACATCGGCCTATTAGGGACTAGCGTCGAGCAGTACTTC,CAISESNIGLLGTSVEQYF
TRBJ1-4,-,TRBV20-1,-,TGCAGTGCTAGATTGGACGGTAATGAAAAACTGTTTTTT,CSARLDGNEKLFF
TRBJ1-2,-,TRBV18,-,TGTGCCAGCTCCCGGGATCCGGCTGATAACTATGGCTACACCTTC,CASSRDPADNYGYTF
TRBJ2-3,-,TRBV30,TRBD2,TGTGCCTGGACGTCCGGGAGGACCAGCACAGATACGCAGTATTTT,CAWTSGRTSTDTQYF
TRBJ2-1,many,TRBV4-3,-,TGCGCCAGCAGCCCGGTCGGAGCGGCACACAATGAGCAGTTCTTC,CASSPVGAAHNEQFF
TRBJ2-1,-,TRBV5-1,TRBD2,TGCGCCAGCAGCTTGATAGCGGGAGGGCCGTTTAATGAGCAGTTCTTC,CASSLIAGGPFNEQFF
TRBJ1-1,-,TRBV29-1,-,TGCAGCCCCGAGCGGGGGGCCGGTGAAACTGAAGCTTTCTTT,CSPERGAGETEAFF
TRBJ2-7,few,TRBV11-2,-,TGTGCCAGCAGCTTAAGTGGGACCCTAAGGGGGGAGCAGTACTTC,CASSLSGTLRGEQYF
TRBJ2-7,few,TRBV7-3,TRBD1,TGTGCCAGCAGGGGGGCCGACAGGGCCTACGAGCAGTACTTC,CASRGADRAYEQYF
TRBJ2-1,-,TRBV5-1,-,TGCGCCAGCAGCTTGCAGGGTATCTACAATGAGCAGTTCTTC,CASSLQGIYNEQFF
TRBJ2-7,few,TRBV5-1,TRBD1,TGCGCCAGCAGCCGCGGGACAGGCCCCTCCTACGAGCAGTACTTC,CASSRGTGPSYEQYF
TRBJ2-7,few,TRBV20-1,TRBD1,TGCAGTGCTAGAGCCGGGACAGGGATCTACGAGCAGTACTTC,CSARAGTGIYEQYF
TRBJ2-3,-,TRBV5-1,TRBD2,TGCGTCAGCAGCGCGGAGCGGGAGGGCCAAGATACGCAGTATTTT,CVSSAEREGQDTQYF
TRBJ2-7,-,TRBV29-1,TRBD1,TGCAGCGTTGAGCCCGGGACAGCCTCCTACGAGCAGTACTTC,CSVEPGTASYEQYF
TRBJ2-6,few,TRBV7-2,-,TGTGCCAGCAGCTTACGCGTAGCGGGACAGTCTGGGGCCAACGTCCTGACTTTC,CASSLRVAGQSGANVLTF